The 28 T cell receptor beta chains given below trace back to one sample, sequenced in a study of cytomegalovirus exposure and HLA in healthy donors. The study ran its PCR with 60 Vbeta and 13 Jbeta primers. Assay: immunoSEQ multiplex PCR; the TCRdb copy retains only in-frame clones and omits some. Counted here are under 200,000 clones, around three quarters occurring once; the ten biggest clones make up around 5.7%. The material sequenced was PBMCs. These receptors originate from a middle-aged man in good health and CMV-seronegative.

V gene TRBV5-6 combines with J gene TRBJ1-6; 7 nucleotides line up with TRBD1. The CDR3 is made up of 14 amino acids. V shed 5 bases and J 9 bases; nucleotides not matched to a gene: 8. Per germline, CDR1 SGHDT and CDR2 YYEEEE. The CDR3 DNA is TGTGCCAGCAGGCCGACAGGGCTTTCTTCACCCCTCCACTTT. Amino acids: CASRPTGLSSPLHF. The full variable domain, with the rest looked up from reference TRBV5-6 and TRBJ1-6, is DAGVTQSPTHLIKTRGQQVTLRCSPKSGHDTVSWYQQALGQGPQFIFQYYEEEERQRGNFPDRFSGHQFPNYSSELNVNALLLGDSALYLCASRPTGLSSPLHFGNGTRLTVT.

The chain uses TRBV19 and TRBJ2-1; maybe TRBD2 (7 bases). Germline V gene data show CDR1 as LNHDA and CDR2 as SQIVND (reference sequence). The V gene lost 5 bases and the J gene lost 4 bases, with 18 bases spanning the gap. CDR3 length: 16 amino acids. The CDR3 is CASSGRGGLIYNEQFF. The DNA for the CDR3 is TGTGCCAGTAGTGGAAGGGGGGGGTTGATATACAATGAGCAGTTCTTC.

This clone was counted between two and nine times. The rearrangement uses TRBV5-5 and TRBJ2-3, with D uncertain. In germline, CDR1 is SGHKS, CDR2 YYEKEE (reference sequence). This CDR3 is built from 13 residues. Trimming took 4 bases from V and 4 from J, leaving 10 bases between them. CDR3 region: CASSPPGADTQYF. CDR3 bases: TGTGCCAGCAGCCCCCCCGGTGCAGATACGCAGTATTTT.

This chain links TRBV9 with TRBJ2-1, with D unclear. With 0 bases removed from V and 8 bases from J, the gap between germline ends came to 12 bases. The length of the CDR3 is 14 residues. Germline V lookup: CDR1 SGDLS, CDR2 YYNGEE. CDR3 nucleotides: TGTGCCAGCAGCGTAGCCGTTTCTTCTCATGAGCAGTTCTTC. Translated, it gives CASSVAVSSHEQFF.

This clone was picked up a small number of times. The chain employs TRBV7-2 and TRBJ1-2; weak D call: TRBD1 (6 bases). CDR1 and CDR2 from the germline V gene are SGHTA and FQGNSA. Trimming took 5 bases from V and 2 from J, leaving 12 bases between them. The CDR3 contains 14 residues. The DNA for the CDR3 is TGTGCCAGCAGCCGAAAAACAGGGAACTATGGCTACACCTTC. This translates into CASSRKTGNYGYTF.

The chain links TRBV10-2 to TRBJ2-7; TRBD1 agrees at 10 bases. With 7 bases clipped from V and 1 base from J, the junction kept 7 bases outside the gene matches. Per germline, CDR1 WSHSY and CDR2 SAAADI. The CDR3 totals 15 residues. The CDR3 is CASTLGQGSSYEQYF. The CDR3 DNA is TGCGCCAGCACCTTGGGACAGGGGAGTTCCTACGAGCAGTACTTC.

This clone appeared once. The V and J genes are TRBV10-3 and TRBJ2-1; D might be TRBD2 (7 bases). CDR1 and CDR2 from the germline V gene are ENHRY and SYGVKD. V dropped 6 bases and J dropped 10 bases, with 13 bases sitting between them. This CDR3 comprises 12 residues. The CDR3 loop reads CAISGGPGEQFF. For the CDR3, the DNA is TGTGCCATCAGCGGGGGGCCGGGGGAGCAGTTCTTC.

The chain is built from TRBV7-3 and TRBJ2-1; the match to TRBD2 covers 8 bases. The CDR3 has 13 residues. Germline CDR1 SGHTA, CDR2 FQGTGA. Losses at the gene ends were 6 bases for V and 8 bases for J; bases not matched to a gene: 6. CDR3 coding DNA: TGTGCCAGCAGGCTCAGCGGGAGACATGAGCAGTTCTTC. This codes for CASRLSGRHEQFF.

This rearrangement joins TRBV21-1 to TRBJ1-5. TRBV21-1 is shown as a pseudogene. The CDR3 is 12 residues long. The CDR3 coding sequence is TGTTCAATCGGGGGGATAGGGCAGCCCCAGCATTTT. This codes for CSIGGIGQPQHF.

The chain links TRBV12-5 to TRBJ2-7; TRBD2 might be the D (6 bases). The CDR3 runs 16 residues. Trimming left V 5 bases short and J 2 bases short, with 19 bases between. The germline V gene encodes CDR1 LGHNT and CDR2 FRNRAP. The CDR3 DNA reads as TGTGCTAGTGGTCGGATTAGACCGGGAGCGGCCTACGAGCAGTACTTC. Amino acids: CASGRIRPGAAYEQYF.

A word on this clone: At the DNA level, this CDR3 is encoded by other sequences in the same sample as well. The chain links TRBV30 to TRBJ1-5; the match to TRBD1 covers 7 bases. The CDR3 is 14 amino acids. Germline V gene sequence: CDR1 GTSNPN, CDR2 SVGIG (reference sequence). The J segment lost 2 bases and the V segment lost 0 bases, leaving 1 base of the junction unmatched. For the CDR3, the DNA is TGTGCCTGGAGTGTAGGGACAGGCAATCAGCCCCAGCATTTT. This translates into CAWSVGTGNQPQHF.

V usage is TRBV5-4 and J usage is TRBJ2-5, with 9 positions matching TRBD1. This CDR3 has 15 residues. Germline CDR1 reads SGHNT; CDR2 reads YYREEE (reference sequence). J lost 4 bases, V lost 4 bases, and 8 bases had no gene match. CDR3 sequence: CASSSPTGGRETQYF. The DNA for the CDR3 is TGTGCCAGCAGCAGCCCGACAGGGGGAAGAGAGACCCAGTACTTC.

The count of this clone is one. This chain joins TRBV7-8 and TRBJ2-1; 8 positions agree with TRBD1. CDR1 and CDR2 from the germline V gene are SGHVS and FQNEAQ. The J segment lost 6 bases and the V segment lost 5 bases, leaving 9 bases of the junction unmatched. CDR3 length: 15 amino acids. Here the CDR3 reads CASSTRQGSANEQFF. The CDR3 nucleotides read TGTGCCAGCAGCACCCGACAGGGGTCAGCCAATGAGCAGTTCTTC.

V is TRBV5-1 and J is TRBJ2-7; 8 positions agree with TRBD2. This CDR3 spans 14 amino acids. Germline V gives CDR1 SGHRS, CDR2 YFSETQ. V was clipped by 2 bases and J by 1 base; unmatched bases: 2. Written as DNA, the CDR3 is TGCGCCAGCAGCTTCACTAGCGGTTCCTACGAGCAGTACTTC. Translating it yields CASSFTSGSYEQYF.

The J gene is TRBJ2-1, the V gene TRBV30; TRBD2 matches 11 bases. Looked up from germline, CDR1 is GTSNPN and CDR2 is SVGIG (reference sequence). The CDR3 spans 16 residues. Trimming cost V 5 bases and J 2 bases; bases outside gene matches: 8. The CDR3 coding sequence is TGTGCCTGGGGCAAGGGACTAGCGGATACCTACAATGAGCAGTTCTTC. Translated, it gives CAWGKGLADTYNEQFF.

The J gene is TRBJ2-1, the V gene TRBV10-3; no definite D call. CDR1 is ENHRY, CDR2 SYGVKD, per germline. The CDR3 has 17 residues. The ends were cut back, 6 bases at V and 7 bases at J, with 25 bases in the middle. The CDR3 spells CAISHLGQPNTANEQFF. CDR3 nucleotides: TGTGCCATCAGCCACCTAGGTCAACCAAACACGGCGAATGAGCAGTTCTTC.

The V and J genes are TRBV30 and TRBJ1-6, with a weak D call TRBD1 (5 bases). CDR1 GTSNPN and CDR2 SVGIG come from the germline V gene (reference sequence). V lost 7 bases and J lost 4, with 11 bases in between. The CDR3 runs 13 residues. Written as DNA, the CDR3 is TGTGCCTACACGCAGGGTTATAATTCACCCCTCCACTTT. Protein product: CAYTQGYNSPLHF.

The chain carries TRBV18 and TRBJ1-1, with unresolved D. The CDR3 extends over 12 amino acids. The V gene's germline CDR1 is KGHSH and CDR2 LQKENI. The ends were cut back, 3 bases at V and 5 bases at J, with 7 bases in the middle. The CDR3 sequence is CASSPIQTEAFF. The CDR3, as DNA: TGTGCCAGCTCACCGATACAAACTGAAGCTTTCTTT. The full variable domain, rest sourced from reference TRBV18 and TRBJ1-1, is NAGVMQNPRHLVRRRGQEARLRCSPMKGHSHVYWYRQLPEEGLKFMVYLQKENIIDESGMPKERFSAEFPKEGPSILRIQQVVRGDSAAYFCASSPIQTEAFFGQGTRLTVV.

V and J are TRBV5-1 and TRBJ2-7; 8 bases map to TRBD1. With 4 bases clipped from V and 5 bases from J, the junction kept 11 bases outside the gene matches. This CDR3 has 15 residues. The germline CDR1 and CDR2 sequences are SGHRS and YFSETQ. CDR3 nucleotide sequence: TGCGCCAGCAGCCAAGGGTCAGGGGGCCTCGACGAGCAGTACTTC. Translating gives CASSQGSGGLDEQYF.

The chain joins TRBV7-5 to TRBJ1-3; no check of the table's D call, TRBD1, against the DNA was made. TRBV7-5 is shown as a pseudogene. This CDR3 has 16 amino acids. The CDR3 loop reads CVRSLDRRGSGNTIYF. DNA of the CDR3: TGTGTCAGAAGCTTAGATAGAAGGGGCTCTGGAAACACCATATATTTT.

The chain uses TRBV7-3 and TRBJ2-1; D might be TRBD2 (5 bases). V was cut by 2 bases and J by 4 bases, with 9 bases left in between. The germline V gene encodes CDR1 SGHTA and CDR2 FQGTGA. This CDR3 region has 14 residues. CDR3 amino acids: CASSLGRLYNEQFF. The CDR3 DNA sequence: TGTGCCAGCAGCTTAGGGAGACTTTACAATGAGCAGTTCTTC. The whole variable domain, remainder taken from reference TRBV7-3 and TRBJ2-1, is GAGVSQTPSNKVTEKGKYVELRCDPISGHTALYWYRQSLGQGPEFLIYFQGTGAADDSGLPNDRFFAVRPEGSVSTLKIQRTERGDSAVYLCASSLGRLYNEQFFGPGTRLTVL.

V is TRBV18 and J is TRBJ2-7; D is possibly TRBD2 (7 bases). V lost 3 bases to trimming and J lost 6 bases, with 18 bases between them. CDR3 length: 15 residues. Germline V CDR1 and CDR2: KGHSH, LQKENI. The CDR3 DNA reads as TGTGCCAGCTCACCGCAAGGGGGGGCGGAGGGCGAGCAGTACTTC. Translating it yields CASSPQGGAEGEQYF.

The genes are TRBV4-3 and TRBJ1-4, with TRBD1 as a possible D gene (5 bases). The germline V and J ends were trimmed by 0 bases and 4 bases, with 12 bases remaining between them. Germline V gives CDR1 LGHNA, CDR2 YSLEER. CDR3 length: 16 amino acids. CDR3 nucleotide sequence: TGCGCCAGCAGCCAAGATCCCCAGGGCGGTAATGAAAAACTGTTTTTT. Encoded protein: CASSQDPQGGNEKLFF.

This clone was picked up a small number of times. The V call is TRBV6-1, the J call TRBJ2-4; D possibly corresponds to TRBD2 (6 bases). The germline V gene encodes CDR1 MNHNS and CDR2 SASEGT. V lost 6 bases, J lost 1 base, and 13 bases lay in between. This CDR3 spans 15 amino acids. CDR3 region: CASSGRSRAKNIQYF. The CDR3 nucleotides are TGTGCCAGCAGCGGGAGAAGCAGGGCCAAAAACATTCAGTACTTC.

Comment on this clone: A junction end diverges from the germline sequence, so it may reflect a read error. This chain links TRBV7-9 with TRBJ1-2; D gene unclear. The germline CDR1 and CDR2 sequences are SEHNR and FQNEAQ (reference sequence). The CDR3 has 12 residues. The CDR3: CSSSFQDYGYTF. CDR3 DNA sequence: TGTTCCAGCAGCTTCCAGGACTATGGCTACACCTTC.

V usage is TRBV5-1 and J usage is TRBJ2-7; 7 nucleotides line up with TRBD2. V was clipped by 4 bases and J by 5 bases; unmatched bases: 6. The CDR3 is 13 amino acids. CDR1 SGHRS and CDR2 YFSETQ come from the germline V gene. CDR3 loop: CASSLGLPDEQYF. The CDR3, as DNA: TGCGCCAGCAGCCTGGGACTACCGGACGAGCAGTACTTC.

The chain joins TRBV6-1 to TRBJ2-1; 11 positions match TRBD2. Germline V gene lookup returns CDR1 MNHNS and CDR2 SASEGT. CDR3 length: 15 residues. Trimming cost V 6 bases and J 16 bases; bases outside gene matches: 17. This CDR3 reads CASSLSGRGPGGFFF. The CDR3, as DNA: TGTGCCAGCAGCCTTAGCGGGAGGGGCCCCGGGGGCTTCTTCTTC.

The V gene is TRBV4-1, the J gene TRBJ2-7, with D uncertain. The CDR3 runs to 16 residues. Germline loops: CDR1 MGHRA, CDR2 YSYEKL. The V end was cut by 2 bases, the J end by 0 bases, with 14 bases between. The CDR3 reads CASSQTGFLSSYEQYF. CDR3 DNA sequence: TGCGCCAGCAGCCAAACCGGTTTCTTGAGCTCCTACGAGCAGTACTTC.